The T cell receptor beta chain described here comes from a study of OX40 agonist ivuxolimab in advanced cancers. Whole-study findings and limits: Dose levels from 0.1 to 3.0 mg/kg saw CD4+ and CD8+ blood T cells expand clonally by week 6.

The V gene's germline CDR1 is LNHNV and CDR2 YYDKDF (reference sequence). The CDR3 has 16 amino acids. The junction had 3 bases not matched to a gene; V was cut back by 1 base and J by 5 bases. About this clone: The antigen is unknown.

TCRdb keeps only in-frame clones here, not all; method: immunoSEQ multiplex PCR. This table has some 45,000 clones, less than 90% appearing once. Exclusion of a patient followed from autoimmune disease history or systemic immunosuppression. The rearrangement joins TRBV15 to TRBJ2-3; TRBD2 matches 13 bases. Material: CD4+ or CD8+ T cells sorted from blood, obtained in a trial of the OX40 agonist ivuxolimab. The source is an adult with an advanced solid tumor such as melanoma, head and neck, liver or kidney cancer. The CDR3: CATSRVGTSGKDTQYF. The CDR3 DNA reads TGTGCCACCAGCAGAGTCGGGACTAGCGGGAAAGATACGCAGTATTTT.